A single sample gave rise to the 20 T cell receptor beta chains below, sequenced in a study of blood T cell repertoires in COVID-19. This table comes from immunoSEQ multiplex PCR, and its TCRdb copy is limited to in-frame clones, with some not included. The sample lists tens of thousands of clones; approximately 82% were seen once. Sequenced material: peripheral blood. The receptors here all came from a human donor in a cohort sampled during active COVID-19.

This CDR3 reads CASSVTTTDYNEQFF. In DNA form, the CDR3 reads TGTGCCAGCAGCGTAACGACTACCGACTACAATGAGCAGTTCTTC. J is TRBJ2-1 and V is TRBV9; TRBD2 might be the D (5 bases). The germline V and J ends were trimmed by 1 base and 3 bases, with 11 bases remaining between them. Germline V gene sequence: CDR1 SGDLS, CDR2 YYNGEE. This CDR3 is 15 amino acids long.

The V call is TRBV11-2, the J call TRBJ2-7, with 10 bases lining up with TRBD2. The CDR3 spans 16 residues. Germline CDR1 SGHAT, CDR2 FQNNGV. Trimming removed 3 bases from V and 3 bases from J; junction bases left unmatched: 8. CDR3 bases: TGTGCCAGCAGCTTCAATCTAGCGGGAGAGGGCTACGAGCAGTACTTC. Protein: CASSFNLAGEGYEQYF. The variable domain in full, completed from reference TRBV11-2 and TRBJ2-7, reads EAGVAQSPRYKIIEKRQSVAFWCNPISGHATLYWYQQILGQGPKLLIQFQNNGVVDDSQLPKDRFSAERLKGVDSTLKIQPAKLEDSAVYLCASSFNLAGEGYEQYFGPGTRLTVT.

The CDR3 spells CASSHRSTGELFF. The CDR3, as DNA: TGTGCCAGCAGCCATCGGAGTACCGGGGAGCTGTTTTTT. The gene calls are TRBV7-3 and TRBJ2-2; D is ambiguous. CDR3 length: 13 residues. V gave up 5 bases and J gave up 5 bases, with 9 bases separating them. The germline gives CDR1 SGHTA, CDR2 FQGTGA.

This clone was seen only a few times. The chain recombines TRBV9 with TRBJ2-1; TRBD2 matches 7 bases. CDR1 is SGDLS, CDR2 YYNGEE, per germline. The CDR3 covers 16 residues. J was trimmed by 3 bases and V by 3 bases; bases with no gene match: 9. The CDR3 protein is CASSALPGGGYNEQFF. CDR3 DNA: TGTGCCAGCAGCGCCCTTCCGGGGGGAGGCTACAATGAGCAGTTCTTC.

The chain is built from TRBV6-5 and TRBJ2-7, with D perhaps matching TRBD1 (5 bases). The germline V and J ends were trimmed by 8 bases and 5 bases, with 22 bases remaining between them. The CDR3 is made up of 15 amino acids. The germline V gene encodes CDR1 MNHEY and CDR2 SVGAGI. The DNA for the CDR3 is TGTGCCAGCGGGGATCCTGGCAGGGATCGGCACGAGCAGTACTTC. Protein sequence: CASGDPGRDRHEQYF.

The chain uses TRBV7-2 and TRBJ2-7; D perhaps matches TRBD1 (6 bases). The germline V gene has CDR1 SGHTA and CDR2 FQGNSA. Trimming took off 6 bases at V and 3 bases at J, with 15 bases between the two ends. The CDR3 covers 14 residues. CDR3 in DNA: TGTGCCAGCAGAAGAGAAGGGGGAAACTACGAGCAGTACTTC. It translates to CASRREGGNYEQYF.

This clone was detected only once. The J gene is TRBJ2-6, the V gene TRBV5-1, with D unclear. There are 16 residues in the CDR3. CDR1 is SGHRS and CDR2 is YFSETQ in the germline V gene. The V gene lost 0 bases and the J gene lost 2 bases, with 9 bases spanning the gap. The CDR3 sequence: CASSLGGSTGANVLTF. The CDR3 DNA reads as TGCGCCAGCAGCTTGGGAGGCAGCACTGGGGCCAACGTCCTGACTTTC.

V and J are TRBV11-2 and TRBJ2-1; D remains unclear. The CDR3 has 16 amino acids. From germline, CDR1 is SGHAT and CDR2 FQNNGV. V was pared by 3 bases and J by 0 bases, with 12 bases between. The CDR3 DNA is TGTGCCAGCAGCTTTACCGGGTTCCTCTCCTACAATGAGCAGTTCTTC. It specifies CASSFTGFLSYNEQFF.

There are a few counts of this clone. The chain uses TRBV9 and TRBJ1-6; 7 nucleotides align to TRBD1. V lost 4 bases and J lost 0; bases outside the gene matches: 7. The CDR3 length is 17 residues. Germline CDR1 is SGDLS and CDR2 is YYNGEE. The CDR3 bases are TGTGCCAGCAGCCCAGGGACAGTCGGCTCCTATAATTCACCCCTCCACTTT. Translation: CASSPGTVGSYNSPLHF.

The chain couples TRBV6-1 to TRBJ1-2; 10 bases are a match to TRBD1. CDR3 size: 17 residues. Germline CDR1 reads MNHNS; CDR2 reads SASEGT. V trimming: 0 bases; J trimming: 2 bases; junction bases outside the gene matches: 6. This CDR3 is CASSEAGDRGRNYGYTF. CDR3 DNA: TGTGCCAGCAGTGAAGCAGGAGACAGGGGGCGGAACTATGGCTACACCTTC.

The rearrangement links TRBV28 to TRBJ2-7, with a tentative D call TRBD2 (7 bases). This CDR3 has 14 amino acids. V dropped 3 bases and J dropped 4 bases, with 13 bases sitting between them. CDR1 is MDHEN and CDR2 is SYDVKM in the germline V gene. The CDR3 nucleotides are TGTGCCAGCAGTTTGGGGGGGGGCTGGTACGAGCAGTACTTC. Encoded protein: CASSLGGGWYEQYF.

V gene TRBV11-2 combines with J gene TRBJ1-4; 7 bases are a match to TRBD1. V dropped 5 bases and J dropped 2; count of bases not matched to a gene: 5. The CDR3 contains 15 residues. Per germline, CDR1 SGHAT and CDR2 FQNNGV. The CDR3 DNA is TGTGCCAGCAGCCATACAGGGGATACTAATGAAAAACTGTTTTTT. Translation gives CASSHTGDTNEKLFF.

This clone has just one count. This rearrangement joins TRBV24-1 to TRBJ2-5; TRBD1 agrees at 7 bases. The V segment lost 3 bases and the J segment 5 bases; nucleotides outside the gene matches: 8. There are 15 residues in the CDR3. CDR1 and CDR2 from the germline V gene are KGHDR and SFDVKD. The chain's CDR3 is CATSDPRQGGETQYF. CDR3 DNA sequence: TGTGCCACCAGTGATCCCCGACAGGGCGGGGAGACCCAGTACTTC.

The chain carries TRBV6-6 and TRBJ2-3, with TRBD2 matching 11 bases. The junction had 16 bases not matched to a gene; V was cut back by 5 bases and J by 12 bases. The CDR3 has 16 amino acids. Germline V CDR1 and CDR2: MNHNY, SVGAGI (reference sequence). In nucleotides, the CDR3 is TGTGCCAGCAGTACAAACCAGGGCCTAGCGGGAGGTGTTCAGTATTTT. It specifies CASSTNQGLAGGVQYF.

The chain links TRBV19 to TRBJ1-1; 7 bases map to TRBD1. The CDR3 contains 14 residues. CDR1 and CDR2 (germline): LNHDA, SQIVND (reference sequence). V lost 5 bases and J lost 3; bases outside the gene matches: 6. CDR3 sequence reads: CASSVTGVDTEAFF. CDR3 nucleotides: TGTGCCAGTAGTGTCACAGGGGTAGACACTGAAGCTTTCTTT.

The chain joins TRBV28 to TRBJ2-7; 8 positions match TRBD1. This CDR3 is 15 amino acids long. Trimming at V came to 6 bases and at J to 2 bases, leaving 9 bases not matched to a gene. Germline V CDR1 and CDR2: MDHEN, SYDVKM. The CDR3 DNA reads TGTGCCAGCAGGAACGGACAGGGCGCTCCCTACGAGCAGTACTTC. Translation: CASRNGQGAPYEQYF.

V gene TRBV7-2 combines with J gene TRBJ1-2; D gene ambiguous. Germline CDR1 reads SGHTA; CDR2 reads FQGNSA. The CDR3 runs to 13 residues. Trimming took off 2 bases at V and 4 bases at J, with 8 bases between the two ends. The CDR3 loop reads CASSLYQFYGYTF. CDR3 DNA sequence: TGTGCCAGCAGCTTATACCAGTTCTATGGCTACACCTTC.

The chain joins TRBV24-1 to TRBJ2-5, with 8 positions matching TRBD1. J lost 0 bases, V lost 4 bases, and 12 bases had no gene match. This CDR3 is 18 amino acids long. Germline assignment: CDR1 KGHDR and CDR2 SFDVKD. The CDR3 reads CATSDRTLGQVDQETQYF. The CDR3 nucleotides are TGTGCCACCAGTGACCGTACCCTGGGACAGGTAGACCAAGAGACCCAGTACTTC.

As to this clone: One end of the junction fails to match germline, which may point to a read error. V and J are TRBV29-1 and TRBJ2-3, with D uncertain. Germline CDR1 SQVTM, CDR2 ANQGSEA. CDR3 length equals 14 residues. CDR3 amino acids: CSVKDPYRPDTQYF. The CDR3 bases are TGCAGCGTTAAAGACCCCTACAGACCAGATACGCAGTATTTT.

This clone was seen only once. The identical CDR3 is also encoded by other nucleotide sequences in the sample. The V and J genes are TRBV28 and TRBJ1-1; D perhaps matches TRBD1 (5 bases). This CDR3 region has 13 residues. In germline, CDR1 is MDHEN, CDR2 SYDVKM. The germline V and J ends were trimmed by 2 bases and 1 base, with 5 bases remaining between them. CDR3 in DNA: TGTGCCAGCAGTTTACAGGGGAACACTGAAGCTTTCTTT. As protein: CASSLQGNTEAFF.